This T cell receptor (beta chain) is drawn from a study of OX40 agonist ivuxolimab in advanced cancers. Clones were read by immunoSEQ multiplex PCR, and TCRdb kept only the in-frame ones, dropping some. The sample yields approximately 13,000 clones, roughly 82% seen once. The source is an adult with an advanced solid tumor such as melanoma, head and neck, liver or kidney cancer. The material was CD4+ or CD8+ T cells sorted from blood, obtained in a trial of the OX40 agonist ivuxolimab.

The CDR3 DNA reads as TGTGCCAGCAGTTTAGGTTGGGGTAGTCAGCCCCAGCATTTT. Residues: CASSLGWGSQPQHF. This rearrangement joins TRBV27 to TRBJ1-5; D ambiguous. CDR3 length: 14 residues. Germline values: CDR1 MNHEY, CDR2 SMNVEV (reference sequence). Trimming left V 2 bases short and J 6 bases short, with 11 bases between.